This T cell receptor beta chain was recovered during a study of T-cell memory formation after mild COVID-19. Overall study: TCR clusters mostly belonged to single donors. General observations from the study: Memory from before infection featured some responding clones, which suggests cross-reactive memory joined. Clones contracting day 15 to 85 were balanced CD4/CD8; later expanders leaned CD4+.

Comments on this clonotype: As yet, its antigen is unknown.

The CDR3 is 14 residues long. V lost 0 bases, J lost 6 bases, and 4 bases stayed unmatched. CDR1 is MGHRA and CDR2 is YSYEKL in the germline V gene. Constant-segment-primed 5'RACE gave TCR alpha and TCR beta cDNA libraries with sample barcodes and UMIs. TCRdb recomputed calls from the 5' RACE reads with MiXCR, one row per CDR3 protein. The table shows under 35,000 distinct CDR3 sequences, with about 16% occurring only once. This TCR was recovered from an adult who had mild COVID-19 (a few samples of this study predate the infection). Cell type and time point are not known. The sequencing sample was made of PBMCs or a T cell subset sorted from them (not recorded which). This chain links TRBV4-1 with TRBJ1-2; 7 bases align to TRBD1. CDR3 protein: CASSQEGGGDGYTF. The CDR3 nucleotides read TGCGCCAGCAGCCAAGAGGGAGGGGGCGATGGCTACACCTTC.